This T cell receptor (beta chain) was profiled in a study of blood T cell repertoires in COVID-19. The CDR3 is made up of 17 amino acids. V was trimmed by 6 bases and J by 2 bases, leaving 20 bases between them. Germline-derived CDR1 and CDR2 are MDHEN and SYDVKM. Original analysis: Estimation of nucleated cell counts relied on the amplification of reference gene primers. Here immunoSEQ multiplex PCR was the method, and the copy in TCRdb shows in-frame clones only, minus some. V, J and clone size derive from that table, while D and trimming were established from the DNA sequence. The sample records hundreds of thousands of clones, approximately 83% being singletons.

The chain has TRBV28 and TRBJ2-1, with D possibly TRBD1 on 8 matching bases. Input material: peripheral blood. This clonotype originated in a man at least 80 years old with acute or convalescent COVID-19. The CDR3 bases are TGTGCCAGCAGCCTAGGGGGGGCAGGGGGCCCCTACAATGAGCAGTTCTTC. Amino acid sequence: CASSLGGAGGPYNEQFF.